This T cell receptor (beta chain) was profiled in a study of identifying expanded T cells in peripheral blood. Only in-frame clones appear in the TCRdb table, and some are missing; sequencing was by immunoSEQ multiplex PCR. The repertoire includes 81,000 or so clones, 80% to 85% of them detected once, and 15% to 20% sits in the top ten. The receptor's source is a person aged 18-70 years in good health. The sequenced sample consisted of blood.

Here the CDR3 reads CASSAGLNQPQHF. The CDR3 DNA is TGTGCCAGCAGCGCGGGCCTCAATCAGCCCCAGCATTTT. This chain uses TRBV9 with TRBJ1-5; no firm D call. Between the trimmed V and J ends, which lost 3 bases and 3 bases, there was a span of 7 bases. CDR1 SGDLS and CDR2 YYNGEE come from the germline V gene. CDR3 size: 13 residues.